Following are 3 T cell receptor beta chains from one sample sequenced in a study of blood T cell repertoires in COVID-19 (dated by TCRdb to the early 2020s). The library was obtained by the immunoSEQ multiplex PCR assay. The immuneACCESS repertoire file appears here via TCRdb, limited to in-frame rearrangements. These files lack a portion of the clones; in checked studies, under half of the deficit traces to unresolved V genes, and the cause of the others is not known. Present in this sample are about 160,000 clones, 70% to 90% of which were seen just once. The ten largest make up roughly 5% of the sample. Material for sequencing was peripheral blood. These receptor sequences come from a woman aged 45-60 years with COVID-19, enrolled during active disease.

In this sample, this clone turned up once. The chain carries TRBV7-9 and TRBJ1-5; the D is unclear. Germline CDR1 is SEHNR and CDR2 is FQNEAQ (reference sequence). Trimming cost V 6 bases and J 1 base, with 10 bases left between them. The CDR3 sequence is 14 residues long. Here the CDR3 reads CASSTGLSNQPQHF. CDR3 in DNA: TGTGCCAGCAGTACCGGACTGAGCAATCAGCCCCAGCATTTT.

V usage is TRBV27 and J usage is TRBJ1-2, with D possibly matching TRBD1 (5 bases). The CDR3 contains 14 residues. V was clipped by 5 bases and J by 3 bases, with 13 bases between them. Germline assignment: CDR1 MNHEY and CDR2 SMNVEV (reference sequence). The DNA for the CDR3 is TGTGCCAGCAGTCAAGAAGACAGTGACTATGGCTACACCTTC. Its translation is CASSQEDSDYGYTF.

V is TRBV19 and J is TRBJ2-2; tentative D call: TRBD2 (6 bases). V gave up 3 bases and J gave up 0 bases, with 8 bases separating them. Germline CDR1 and CDR2: LNHDA and SQIVND (reference sequence). The CDR3 consists of 15 residues. The CDR3 reads CASSIWGANTGELFF. CDR3 nucleotides: TGTGCCAGTAGTATCTGGGGGGCGAACACCGGGGAGCTGTTTTTT.